What follows is one T cell receptor (beta chain) and its context. Assay used: immunoSEQ multiplex PCR; TCRdb lists only in-frame clones, some missing. The data contain 130,000 or so clones, about 92% of them singletons. The sample belongs to a study of T cell responses to AZD1222 COVID-19 vaccine. CDR3 length: 13 residues. Trimming took 2 bases from V and 2 from J, leaving 6 bases between them. Per germline, CDR1 MGHDK and CDR2 SYGVNS. The TCR sequence derives from an adult in good health. The rearrangement uses TRBV25-1 and TRBJ1-2; D is unresolved. The source was peripheral blood, collected on day 0 of AZD1222 vaccination. In DNA, the CDR3 is TGTGCCAGCAGTGAACAGTCCAACTATGGCTACACCTTC. Translation: CASSEQSNYGYTF.